This is a list of T cell receptor beta chains from one sample in a study of T cell responses to AZD1222 COVID-19 vaccine. Profiling relied on immunoSEQ multiplex PCR, and the TCRdb table lists in-frame clones only, not all of them. The sample shows 100,000 to 150,000 clones, roughly 90% of them seen only once. Sequenced material: peripheral blood, taken on day 0 of MenACWY control vaccination. The receptors here all came from an adult in good health. Each CDR3 is given with its conserved first and last residue. The D gene is left open where the match is weak. Some rows have no size entry. The others give once, few or many, or a class for an expanded clone.

V,D,J,size,DNA,CDR3
TRBV4-1,-,TRBJ1-4,-,TGCGCCAGCAGTAAAAAGGCGACGGATAATGAAAAACTGTTTTTT,CASSKKATDNEKLFF
TRBV27,TRBD2,TRBJ2-2,-,TGTGCCAGCAGATTCGAGCGGGAGTACACCGGGGAGCTGTTTTTT,CASRFEREYTGELFF
TRBV30,-,TRBJ1-1,-,TGTGCCTGGAACTCTCCCCAAACCGAAGCTTTCTTT,CAWNSPQTEAFF
TRBV12-5,-,TRBJ2-1,-,TGTGCTAGTGGTTTGCTTACTACGGGGAGTGAGCAGTTCTTC,CASGLLTTGSEQFF
TRBV18,-,TRBJ2-1,-,TGTGCCAGCTCATCCGGAGCGAGTAATGAGCAGTTCTTC,CASSSGASNEQFF
TRBV15,-,TRBJ1-6,-,TGTGCCACCAGCAGATCATGGGACAATAAGAATTCACCCCTCCACTTT,CATSRSWDNKNSPLHF
TRBV12-3/TRBV12-4,-,TRBJ2-7,few,TGTGCCAGCATTGGGAGAGGGTATGCGCAGTACTTC,CASIGRGYAQYF
TRBV13,TRBD1,TRBJ1-3,once,TGTGCCAGCAGTACCGGACAGGGAGGAAACACCATATATTTT,CASSTGQGGNTIYF
TRBV12-3/TRBV12-4,-,TRBJ1-6,-,TGTGCCAGCACCGACGGCTCACCCCTCCACTTT,CASTDGSPLHF
TRBV30,-,TRBJ1-1,-,TGTGCCTGGATTCGGGGCTCTGAAGCTTTCTTT,CAWIRGSEAFF
TRBV4-3,TRBD2,TRBJ2-1,-,TGCGCCAGCAGCCAAGGTGACGGGAGGGGCCAGTTCTTC,CASSQGDGRGQFF